This TCR beta chain was captured in a study of blood T cell repertoires in COVID-19. In the authors' methods: For nucleated cells, counts were estimated from reference gene primer amplification. Sequencing was performed with immunoSEQ multiplex PCR; in TCRdb, only in-frame clones are kept and a portion is missing. V and J calls plus clone size are reproduced from that table; the DNA served to infer D and trimming. Among under 250,000 clones listed, roughly 80% were seen once. Trimming left V 1 base short and J 6 bases short, with 19 bases between. The CDR3 is made up of 17 amino acids. In germline, CDR1 is LNHDA, CDR2 SQIVND (reference sequence).

Sequencing was done on a sample of peripheral blood. The chain is built from TRBV19 and TRBJ1-5; D not resolved. This receptor was identified in a woman between 65 and 79 years old with acute or convalescent COVID-19. The CDR3 DNA sequence: TGTGCCAGTAGTATAGTTAGCGGCTACCGTCCGGGTCAGCCCCAGCATTTT. This encodes CASSIVSGYRPGQPQHF.